These T cell receptor beta chains were read from a single sample in a study of CD8+ T cells in alopecia areata. Measured with immunoSEQ multiplex PCR; TCRdb has only the in-frame clones, and not every one. The table records hundreds of thousands of clones, around three fifths of them present only once. The input for sequencing was CD4+ T cells sorted from blood, taken around week 54, from a patient treated with tofacitinib. The source of these receptors is a human donor with alopecia areata. CDR3s include the opening cysteine and the closing phenylalanine or tryptophan. The D gene is left open where the match is weak. Rows may omit the clone size; those that give it use once, few, many or a size class.

d_gene	v_gene	j_gene	abundance	CDR3aa	CDR3nt
TRBD1	TRBV29-1	TRBJ1-2	.	CSARQGANYGYTF	TGCAGCGCCCGACAGGGAGCTAACTATGGCTACACCTTC
.	TRBV29-1	TRBJ2-3	.	CSADRRLHTDTQYF	TGCAGCGCAGACCGACGGCTCCACACAGATACGCAGTATTTT
TRBD1	TRBV29-1	TRBJ2-5	.	CSSWTGGQETQYF	TGCAGCTCCTGGACAGGGGGCCAAGAGACCCAGTACTTC
.	TRBV5-6	TRBJ2-2	.	CASSRTLSGELFF	TGTGCCAGCAGCCGGACCTTGTCCGGGGAGCTGTTTTTT
TRBD1	TRBV5-1	TRBJ1-1	.	CASSFGDRSPNTEAFF	TGCGCCAGCAGCTTTGGGGACAGGTCTCCCAACACTGAAGCTTTCTTT
TRBD1	TRBV25-1	TRBJ2-5	.	CASRKGARGTQYF	TGTGCCAGCAGGAAGGGGGCGAGGGGGACCCAGTACTTC
.	TRBV5-1	TRBJ2-2	.	CASSSRTGHTGELFF	TGCGCCAGCAGCTCCCGGACTGGACACACCGGGGAGCTGTTTTTT
TRBD1	TRBV25-1	TRBJ2-7	few	CASSAQGALHEQYF	TGTGCCAGCAGTGCCCAGGGGGCTCTTCACGAGCAGTACTTC
.	TRBV29-1	TRBJ2-5	.	CSVAREETQYF	TGCAGCGTCGCACGGGAAGAGACCCAGTACTTC
TRBD1	TRBV9	TRBJ2-1	.	CASSQGAGGYNEQFF	TGTGCCAGCAGCCAGGGCGCAGGGGGCTACAATGAGCAGTTCTTC
.	TRBV15	TRBJ2-5	.	CATSRDLVETQYF	TGTGCCACCAGCAGAGACTTGGTGGAGACCCAGTACTTC
.	TRBV7-2	TRBJ1-5	once	CASSPRGGHQPQHF	TGTGCCAGCAGCCCCCGGGGGGGGCATCAGCCCCAGCATTTT
.	TRBV7-2	TRBJ2-3	few	CASSEYVAATDTQYF	TGTGCCAGCAGCGAATACGTGGCGGCCACAGATACGCAGTATTTT
.	TRBV7-9	TRBJ2-2	.	CASSLVSGELFF	TGTGCCAGCAGCTTAGTTTCCGGGGAGCTGTTTTTT
.	TRBV4-3	TRBJ2-7	.	CASSQGLRQVDEQYF	TGCGCCAGCAGCCAAGGCTTGAGACAGGTGGACGAGCAGTACTTC
.	TRBV7-2	TRBJ2-1	.	CASSLVLGNEQFF	TGTGCCAGCAGCTTAGTTCTGGGTAATGAGCAGTTCTTC
.	TRBV19	TRBJ2-5	.	CASSTQGVETQYF	TGTGCCAGTAGTACGCAGGGAGTGGAGACCCAGTACTTC
.	TRBV10-3	TRBJ1-5	.	CAISDQGGSNQPQHF	TGTGCCATCAGTGATCAGGGAGGGAGCAATCAGCCCCAGCATTTT
.	TRBV11-1	TRBJ1-6	.	CASSWEGRNSPLHF	TGTGCCAGCAGCTGGGAGGGGAGGAATTCACCCCTCCACTTT
.	TRBV5-1	TRBJ2-7	once	CASSLVGSSYEQYF	TGCGCCAGCAGCTTGGTTGGCAGCTCCTACGAGCAGTACTTC
.	TRBV10-3	TRBJ1-1	medium-sized	CAINQRGRTEPEAFF	TGTGCCATCAACCAAAGGGGTCGAACGGAACCTGAAGCTTTCTTT
.	TRBV6-5	TRBJ1-2	once	CATVGQHGYTF	TGTGCCACCGTGGGTCAACATGGCTACACCTTC
.	TRBV18	TRBJ2-2	.	CASSPARGVGELFF	TGTGCCAGCTCACCGGCTAGGGGAGTCGGGGAGCTGTTTTTT
.	TRBV21-1	TRBJ1-5	.	CASSKGPDRGLWQPQHF	TGTGCCAGCAGCAAAGGACCGGACAGGGGGTTGTGGCAGCCCCAGCATTTT
.	TRBV5-1	TRBJ2-7	.	CASRRDIENEQYF	TGCGCCAGCAGGCGGGACATTGAGAACGAGCAGTACTTC
TRBD1	TRBV9	TRBJ1-6	few	CASSGGTGDNSPLHF	TGTGCCAGCAGCGGCGGGACAGGTGATAATTCACCCCTCCACTTT
TRBD1	TRBV30	TRBJ1-1	.	CAWIGTAYTEAFF	TGTGCCTGGATCGGGACAGCCTACACTGAAGCTTTCTTT